This TCR beta chain derives from a study of regulatory T cells in long-lasting Graves disease. Many counts were recorded for this clonotype. The antigen remains unidentified. Findings and caveats of the study: The TCR repertoire of persistent Graves' patients was less diverse than that of newly diagnosed ones.

Germline CDR1 is SGHVS and CDR2 is FQNEAQ. Trimming removed 5 bases from V and 0 bases from J, with 10 bases in between. CDR3 length: 14 amino acids. Construction of TCR beta libraries relied on iRepertoire HTBI primers and on Arm-PCR targeting CDR3 regions. TCRdb recomputed calls from the multiplex PCR reads with MiXCR, one row per CDR3 protein. Among 200,000 to 250,000 distinct CDR3 sequences listed, approximately 19% were seen once. The sample's time point: newly diagnosed GD, antithyroid drugs for less than 3 months. The TCR library was made from RNA that had been extracted from PBMCs in TRIzol. This sample was shared with a second study, whose subject was T cells in Graves' hyperthyroidism and ophthalmopathy. From that study: HTBI primers were employed in a first-round RT-PCR of the TCR CDR3.

The TCR was taken from a woman aged 25 to 39 with Graves disease. The chain joins TRBV7-8 to TRBJ1-1; D ambiguous. The sample was peripheral blood mononuclear cells (PBMCs), taken at new diagnosis, from a patient treated with antithyroid drugs. The chain's CDR3 is CASSPVGMNTEAFF. The CDR3 bases are TGTGCCAGCAGCCCAGTAGGCATGAACACTGAAGCTTTCTTT.